Listed below are T cell receptor beta chains from one sample, sequenced in a study of blood T cell repertoires in COVID-19. Generated by immunoSEQ multiplex PCR, the TCRdb table keeps only in-frame clones and is missing some. The table lists about 140,000 clones, 84% of them singletons. What was sequenced was PBMCs or T cells enriched from blood (not recorded which). The receptors come from a man aged 35 to 55 with acute COVID-19. CDR3s include the opening cysteine and the closing phenylalanine or tryptophan. A D gene is named only where the DNA matches it firmly. Only part of the rows carry a size: once, few, many, or a class if the clone is expanded.

d_call: .; v_call: TRBV11-2; j_call: TRBJ2-7; clone_size: once; cdr3_aa: CASSLEARYEQYF; cdr3_nt: TGTGCCAGCAGCTTAGAGGCCCGCTACGAGCAGTACTTC
d_call: TRBD1; v_call: TRBV24-1; j_call: TRBJ1-2; clone_size: .; cdr3_aa: CATSDRGQGGLHYGYTF; cdr3_nt: TGTGCCACCAGTGATCGAGGACAGGGGGGATTACACTATGGCTACACCTTC
d_call: TRBD1; v_call: TRBV28; j_call: TRBJ2-4; clone_size: .; cdr3_aa: CASSQPGQGISGTKNIQYF; cdr3_nt: TGTGCCAGCAGCCAACCGGGACAGGGGATTAGCGGGACCAAAAACATTCAGTACTTC
d_call: TRBD1; v_call: TRBV19; j_call: TRBJ2-7; clone_size: .; cdr3_aa: CASSQQGAYEQYF; cdr3_nt: TGTGCCAGTAGTCAGCAGGGGGCATACGAGCAGTACTTC
d_call: .; v_call: TRBV5-1; j_call: TRBJ1-4; clone_size: .; cdr3_aa: CASSFQGMDEKLFF; cdr3_nt: TGCGCCAGCAGCTTCCAGGGTATGGACGAAAAACTGTTTTTT
d_call: .; v_call: TRBV6-5; j_call: TRBJ2-2; clone_size: .; cdr3_aa: CASTIPHTGELFF; cdr3_nt: TGTGCCAGCACCATTCCCCACACCGGGGAGCTGTTTTTT
d_call: TRBD2; v_call: TRBV5-1; j_call: TRBJ2-2; clone_size: .; cdr3_aa: CASTTAPTSEARELFF; cdr3_nt: TGCGCCAGCACCACGGCCCCGACTAGCGAAGCCCGGGAGCTGTTTTTT
d_call: .; v_call: TRBV14; j_call: TRBJ1-6; clone_size: .; cdr3_aa: CASSRAGSYNSPLHF; cdr3_nt: TGTGCCAGCAGCCGAGCCGGGTCCTATAATTCACCCCTCCACTTT
d_call: .; v_call: TRBV6-5; j_call: TRBJ2-5; clone_size: .; cdr3_aa: CASTPAGETQYF; cdr3_nt: TGTGCCAGCACTCCGGCGGGGGAGACCCAGTACTTC
d_call: .; v_call: TRBV28; j_call: TRBJ2-2; clone_size: .; cdr3_aa: CASSLAVRTFGGIGELFF; cdr3_nt: TGTGCCAGCAGTCTTGCCGTAAGGACATTCGGCGGCATCGGGGAGCTGTTTTTT
d_call: .; v_call: TRBV9; j_call: TRBJ2-1; clone_size: .; cdr3_aa: CASSSGRGHSSSYNEQFF; cdr3_nt: TGTGCCAGCAGCTCGGGTAGGGGACATTCGAGCTCCTACAATGAGCAGTTCTTC
d_call: .; v_call: TRBV19; j_call: TRBJ1-2; clone_size: few; cdr3_aa: CASSNPRQFNYGYTF; cdr3_nt: TGTGCCAGTAGTAACCCCCGACAGTTTAACTATGGCTACACCTTC
d_call: .; v_call: TRBV7-8; j_call: TRBJ2-2; clone_size: .; cdr3_aa: CASSPNVRRGTGELFF; cdr3_nt: TGTGCCAGCAGCCCGAATGTCCGTAGAGGCACCGGGGAGCTGTTTTTT
d_call: .; v_call: TRBV5-4; j_call: TRBJ2-2; clone_size: .; cdr3_aa: CASSFDRYTGELFF; cdr3_nt: TGTGCCAGCAGCTTCGACAGATACACCGGGGAGCTGTTTTTT
d_call: .; v_call: TRBV19; j_call: TRBJ1-1; clone_size: .; cdr3_aa: CASSISGNTEAFF; cdr3_nt: TGTGCCAGTAGTATATCAGGCAACACTGAAGCTTTCTTT
d_call: .; v_call: TRBV6-1; j_call: TRBJ2-3; clone_size: .; cdr3_aa: CASSEFVSDTQYF; cdr3_nt: TGTGCCAGCAGTGAATTCGTCTCAGATACGCAGTATTTT
d_call: .; v_call: TRBV7-2; j_call: TRBJ1-2; clone_size: .; cdr3_aa: CASSLKGTNYGYTF; cdr3_nt: TGTGCCAGCAGCTTAAAGGGGACAAACTATGGCTACACCTTC
d_call: .; v_call: TRBV12-3/TRBV12-4; j_call: TRBJ2-3; clone_size: .; cdr3_aa: CASSFRDTQYF; cdr3_nt: TGTGCCAGCAGTTTTCGGGATACGCAGTATTTT
d_call: TRBD1; v_call: TRBV7-9; j_call: TRBJ1-1; clone_size: few; cdr3_aa: CASSPTRDRGQNTEAFF; cdr3_nt: TGTGCCAGCAGCCCCACTAGGGACAGGGGGCAGAACACTGAAGCTTTCTTT
d_call: .; v_call: TRBV7-2; j_call: TRBJ2-1; clone_size: .; cdr3_aa: CASSLRASESAEQFF; cdr3_nt: TGTGCCAGCAGCTTACGTGCTAGTGAGAGTGCGGAGCAGTTCTTC
d_call: TRBD2; v_call: TRBV24-1; j_call: TRBJ2-1; clone_size: .; cdr3_aa: CATSDAGTSIYNEQFF; cdr3_nt: TGTGCCACCAGTGATGCCGGGACTAGTATCTACAATGAGCAGTTCTTC
d_call: .; v_call: TRBV30; j_call: TRBJ2-5; clone_size: .; cdr3_aa: CAWTSGQETQYF; cdr3_nt: TGTGCCTGGACAAGCGGTCAAGAGACCCAGTACTTC
d_call: TRBD1; v_call: TRBV27; j_call: TRBJ2-1; clone_size: .; cdr3_aa: CASRRQGEYNEQFF; cdr3_nt: TGTGCCAGCAGACGACAGGGGGAATACAATGAGCAGTTCTTC
d_call: TRBD1; v_call: TRBV19; j_call: TRBJ1-2; clone_size: .; cdr3_aa: CASSIAGTGGYGYTF; cdr3_nt: TGTGCCAGTAGTATAGCCGGGACAGGGGGCTATGGCTACACCTTC
d_call: .; v_call: TRBV10-3; j_call: TRBJ2-7; clone_size: .; cdr3_aa: CAISESTPDSEQYF; cdr3_nt: TGTGCCATCAGTGAGTCGACCCCAGACAGCGAGCAGTACTTC
d_call: .; v_call: TRBV7-6; j_call: TRBJ2-3; clone_size: .; cdr3_aa: CASSLRRGSTDTQYF; cdr3_nt: TGTGCCAGCAGCTTACGGCGGGGTAGCACAGATACGCAGTATTTT
d_call: TRBD1; v_call: TRBV5-1; j_call: TRBJ2-5; clone_size: .; cdr3_aa: CASSPGTGSKTQYF; cdr3_nt: TGCGCCAGCAGTCCCGGGACAGGTAGTAAGACCCAGTACTTC
d_call: TRBD2; v_call: TRBV13; j_call: TRBJ2-1; clone_size: .; cdr3_aa: CASSDGRGLAGIYNEQFF; cdr3_nt: TGTGCCAGCAGCGATGGGCGGGGACTAGCGGGCATCTACAATGAGCAGTTCTTC
d_call: .; v_call: TRBV5-4; j_call: TRBJ1-1; clone_size: .; cdr3_aa: CASTSLGSNTEAFF; cdr3_nt: TGTGCCAGCACCTCGCTCGGGTCGAACACTGAAGCTTTCTTT
d_call: .; v_call: TRBV10-1; j_call: TRBJ2-2; clone_size: .; cdr3_aa: CASSPGGIVTGELFF; cdr3_nt: TGCGCCAGCAGTCCCGGAGGGATCGTCACCGGGGAGCTGTTTTTT
d_call: TRBD2; v_call: TRBV29-1; j_call: TRBJ2-5; clone_size: .; cdr3_aa: CSVEGAGVGETQYF; cdr3_nt: TGCAGCGTTGAAGGCGCGGGAGTCGGGGAGACCCAGTACTTC
d_call: TRBD2; v_call: TRBV28; j_call: TRBJ2-3; clone_size: .; cdr3_aa: CASSLYAGGTTDTQYF; cdr3_nt: TGTGCCAGCAGTTTATACGCGGGGGGTACCACAGATACGCAGTATTTT
d_call: .; v_call: TRBV29-1; j_call: TRBJ2-7; clone_size: .; cdr3_aa: CSVRQDSYEQYF; cdr3_nt: TGCAGCGTTAGACAGGACTCCTACGAGCAGTACTTC
d_call: .; v_call: TRBV5-6; j_call: TRBJ2-7; clone_size: .; cdr3_aa: CASSPESGSYEQYF; cdr3_nt: TGTGCCAGCAGCCCAGAATCGGGCTCCTACGAGCAGTACTTC
d_call: TRBD1; v_call: TRBV9; j_call: TRBJ2-1; clone_size: .; cdr3_aa: CASSASGTVSYNEQFF; cdr3_nt: TGTGCCAGCAGCGCCTCCGGGACAGTATCCTACAATGAGCAGTTCTTC
d_call: .; v_call: TRBV27; j_call: TRBJ1-1; clone_size: .; cdr3_aa: CASSWDTQNTEAFF; cdr3_nt: TGTGCCAGCAGCTGGGACACCCAGAACACTGAAGCTTTCTTT
d_call: TRBD2; v_call: TRBV10-2; j_call: TRBJ2-1; clone_size: .; cdr3_aa: CASAPGRNEQFF; cdr3_nt: TGCGCCAGCGCCCCCGGGAGGAATGAGCAGTTCTTC
d_call: .; v_call: TRBV28; j_call: TRBJ2-3; clone_size: .; cdr3_aa: CAREGHEDTQYF; cdr3_nt: TGTGCCAGGGAGGGGCATGAAGATACGCAGTATTTT
d_call: .; v_call: TRBV5-4; j_call: TRBJ2-1; clone_size: .; cdr3_aa: CASSLILSSYNEQFF; cdr3_nt: TGTGCCAGCAGCTTAATTCTAAGCTCCTACAATGAGCAGTTCTTC
d_call: .; v_call: TRBV2; j_call: TRBJ2-1; clone_size: .; cdr3_aa: CASSWLALYNEQFF; cdr3_nt: TGTGCCAGCAGTTGGCTAGCGCTCTACAATGAGCAGTTCTTC
d_call: TRBD1; v_call: TRBV7-2; j_call: TRBJ1-3; clone_size: .; cdr3_aa: CASSLLGQGAGNTIYF; cdr3_nt: TGTGCCAGCAGCTTACTTGGACAGGGTGCCGGAAACACCATATATTTT
d_call: TRBD1; v_call: TRBV29-1; j_call: TRBJ2-5; clone_size: .; cdr3_aa: CSVTRTGSQETQYF; cdr3_nt: TGCAGCGTCACCCGGACAGGGTCCCAAGAGACCCAGTACTTC
d_call: TRBD2; v_call: TRBV24-1; j_call: TRBJ2-1; clone_size: .; cdr3_aa: CATSDLAGGPRLFF; cdr3_nt: TGTGCCACCAGTGATCTAGCGGGGGGGCCCAGATTGTTCTTC
d_call: .; v_call: TRBV7-8; j_call: TRBJ1-1; clone_size: .; cdr3_aa: CASSLAVTEAFF; cdr3_nt: TGTGCCAGCAGCTTGGCTGTCACTGAAGCTTTCTTT
d_call: TRBD1; v_call: TRBV19; j_call: TRBJ1-1; clone_size: .; cdr3_aa: CASSIIEDRLGAFF; cdr3_nt: TGTGCCAGTAGTATAATAGAGGACAGGCTTGGCGCTTTCTTT
d_call: .; v_call: TRBV4-3; j_call: TRBJ2-5; clone_size: once; cdr3_aa: CASSLAESATQYF; cdr3_nt: TGCGCCAGCAGCCTAGCAGAATCTGCGACCCAGTACTTC
d_call: .; v_call: TRBV7-9; j_call: TRBJ2-7; clone_size: once; cdr3_aa: CASSLALSGRNYEQYF; cdr3_nt: TGTGCCAGCAGCTTAGCGCTGTCGGGAAGGAACTACGAGCAGTACTTC
d_call: .; v_call: TRBV28; j_call: TRBJ1-5; clone_size: .; cdr3_aa: CASRREGGLGNQPQHF; cdr3_nt: TGTGCCAGCAGGAGAGAAGGGGGTTTGGGCAATCAGCCCCAGCATTTT
d_call: TRBD2; v_call: TRBV7-2; j_call: TRBJ2-1; clone_size: .; cdr3_aa: CASRPTSGGFHNEQFF; cdr3_nt: TGTGCCAGCAGGCCAACTAGCGGGGGTTTCCACAATGAGCAGTTCTTC
d_call: TRBD1; v_call: TRBV15; j_call: TRBJ1-3; clone_size: .; cdr3_aa: CATSSGPGQGKSSGNTIYF; cdr3_nt: TGTGCCACCAGCAGCGGGCCGGGACAGGGGAAAAGCTCTGGAAACACCATATATTTT
d_call: TRBD1; v_call: TRBV6-5; j_call: TRBJ2-2; clone_size: .; cdr3_aa: CASSYSRTGATGELFF; cdr3_nt: TGTGCCAGCAGTTACTCAAGGACAGGGGCCACCGGGGAGCTGTTTTTT
d_call: TRBD2; v_call: TRBV3-1/TRBV3-2; j_call: TRBJ2-3; clone_size: .; cdr3_aa: CASRPATGTSSSGTQYF; cdr3_nt: TGTGCCAGCAGACCCGCTACCGGGACTAGTTCCTCTGGTACGCAGTATTTT
d_call: TRBD1; v_call: TRBV5-1; j_call: TRBJ1-2; clone_size: .; cdr3_aa: CASSLAPGQGFGYTF; cdr3_nt: TGCGCCAGCAGCTTGGCCCCGGGACAGGGGTTTGGCTACACCTTC
d_call: TRBD1; v_call: TRBV10-3; j_call: TRBJ1-1; clone_size: .; cdr3_aa: CAITKNDRVNTEAFF; cdr3_nt: TGTGCCATTACCAAAAACGACAGGGTAAACACTGAAGCTTTCTTT
d_call: TRBD1; v_call: TRBV2; j_call: TRBJ2-7; clone_size: .; cdr3_aa: CASSTIQGTGTRNEQYF; cdr3_nt: TGTGCCAGCAGTACAATTCAAGGGACAGGCACCCGAAACGAGCAGTACTTC